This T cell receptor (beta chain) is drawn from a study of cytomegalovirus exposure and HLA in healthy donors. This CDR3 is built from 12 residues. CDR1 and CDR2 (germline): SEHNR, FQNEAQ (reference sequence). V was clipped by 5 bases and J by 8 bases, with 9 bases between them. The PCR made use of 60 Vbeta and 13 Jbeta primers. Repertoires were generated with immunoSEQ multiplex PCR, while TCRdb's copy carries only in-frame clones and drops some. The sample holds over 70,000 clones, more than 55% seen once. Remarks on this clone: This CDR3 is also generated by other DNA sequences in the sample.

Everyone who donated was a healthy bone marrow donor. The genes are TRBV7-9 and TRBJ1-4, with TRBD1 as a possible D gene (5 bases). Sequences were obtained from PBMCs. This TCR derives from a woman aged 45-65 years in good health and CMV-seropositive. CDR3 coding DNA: TGTGCCAGCAGCCCCCAGGGAGAAAAACTGTTTTTT. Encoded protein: CASSPQGEKLFF.